This T cell receptor beta chain was documented in a study of prognosis after radiotherapy for stage I lung cancer. Study-level information: It was considered that all non-small cell lung cancer patients were medically inoperable. Findings and caveats of the study: Post-therapy Shannon entropy was lower in patients developing distant metastases following stereotactic body radiation therapy.

V lost 5 bases and J 14 bases, leaving 19 bases between the germline ends. The CDR3 totals 14 residues. Germline V CDR1 and CDR2: MNHEY, SVGAGI. Genomic DNA was subjected to two-round multiplex PCR for amplification of TCR beta CDR3. Each TRBV and TRBJ gene had its own primer in the first PCR round. TCRdb redid the calling of the multiplex PCR reads with MiXCR, one entry per CDR3 protein. The data show more than 25,000 distinct CDR3 sequences, about 33% seen once. On this clonotype itself: What it binds is not known.

This specimen consisted of PBMCs, obtained before or after stereotactic body radiation therapy (not recorded which). J is TRBJ1-6 and V is TRBV6-5; perhaps TRBD1 as D (5 bases). The receptor comes from a donor at least 50 years old with non-small cell lung cancer. CDR3 in amino acids: CASSERGAKRALHF. CDR3 DNA sequence: TGTGCCAGCAGTGAACGAGGGGCCAAACGGGCCCTCCACTTT.